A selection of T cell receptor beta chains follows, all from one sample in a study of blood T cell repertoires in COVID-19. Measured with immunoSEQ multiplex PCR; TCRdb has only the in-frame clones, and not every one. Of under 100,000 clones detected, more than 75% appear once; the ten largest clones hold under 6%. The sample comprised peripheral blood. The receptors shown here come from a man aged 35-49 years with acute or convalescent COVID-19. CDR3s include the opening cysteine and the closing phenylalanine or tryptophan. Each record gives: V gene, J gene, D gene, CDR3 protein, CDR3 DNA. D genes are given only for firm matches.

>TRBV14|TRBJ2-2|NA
CASSPNRAGELFF
TGTGCCAGCAGCCCTAACAGGGCCGGGGAGCTGTTTTTT
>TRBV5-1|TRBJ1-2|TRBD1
CASSEGARHGYTF
TGCGCCAGCAGCGAGGGGGCAAGGCATGGCTACACCTTC
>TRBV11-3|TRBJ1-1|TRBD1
CASSPSTGANTEAFF
TGTGCCAGCAGCCCTTCCACAGGGGCGAACACTGAAGCTTTCTTT
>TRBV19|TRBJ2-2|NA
CASIMDRGTGELFF
TGTGCCAGTATCATGGATCGCGGCACCGGGGAGCTGTTTTTT
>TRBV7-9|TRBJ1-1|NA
CASSLVGLGTEAFF
TGTGCCAGCAGCTTAGTGGGGCTGGGCACTGAAGCTTTCTTT
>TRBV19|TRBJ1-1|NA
CASSLDTHVNTGAFF
TGTGCCAGTAGTCTCGACACCCATGTAAACACTGGAGCTTTCTTT
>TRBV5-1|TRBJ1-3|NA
CASSLEVGQERTIYF
TGCGCCAGCAGCTTGGAGGTGGGGCAGGAACGCACCATATATTTT
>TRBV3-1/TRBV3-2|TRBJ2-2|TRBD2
CASSQVGTSGRVGTGELFF
TGTGCCAGCAGCCAAGTTGGGACTAGCGGGAGGGTCGGCACCGGGGAGCTGTTTTTT
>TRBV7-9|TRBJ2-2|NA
CASSLPVGELFF
TGTGCCAGCAGCTTACCCGTCGGGGAGCTGTTTTTT
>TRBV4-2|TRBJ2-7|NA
CASSQPEGYEQYF
TGTGCCAGCAGCCAACCGGAGGGGTACGAGCAGTACTTC